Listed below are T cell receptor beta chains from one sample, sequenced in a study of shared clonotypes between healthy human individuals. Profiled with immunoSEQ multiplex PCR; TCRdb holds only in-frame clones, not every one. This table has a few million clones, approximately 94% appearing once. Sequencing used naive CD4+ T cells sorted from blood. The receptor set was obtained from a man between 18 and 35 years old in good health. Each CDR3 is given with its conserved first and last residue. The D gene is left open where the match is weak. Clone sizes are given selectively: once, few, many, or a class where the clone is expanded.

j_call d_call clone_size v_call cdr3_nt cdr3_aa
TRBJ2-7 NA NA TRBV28 TGTGCCAGCAGTTCCCAAGGCCTGGGGTATCTCGAGCAGTACTTC CASSSQGLGYLEQYF
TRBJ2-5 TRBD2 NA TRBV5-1 TGCGCCAGCAGCTTGGGTGCGCTAGCGGGTACCCAAGAGACCCAGTACTTC CASSLGALAGTQETQYF
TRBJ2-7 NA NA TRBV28 TGTGCCAGCAGTTCCGCCCCGGGGAACTCTAGTCCGTACTTC CASSSAPGNSSPYF
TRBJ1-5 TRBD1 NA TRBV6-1 TGTGCCAGCAGTGAAGGACTCAGGACAGGGCGGGCGGGCAATCAGCCCCAGCATTTT CASSEGLRTGRAGNQPQHF
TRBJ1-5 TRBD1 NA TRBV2 TGTGCCAGCATGGGACAGGGGGCCTCGTATCAGCCCCAGCATTTT CASMGQGASYQPQHF
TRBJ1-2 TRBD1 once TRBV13 TGTGCCAGCAGCGTTGGGACAGGGGACTATGGCTACACCTTC CASSVGTGDYGYTF
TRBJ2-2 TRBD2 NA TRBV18 TGTGCCAGCTCACCACTTGGACTAGCGGGAGTTTATGTCGGGGAGCTGTTTTTT CASSPLGLAGVYVGELFF
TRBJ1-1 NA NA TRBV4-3 TGCGCCAGCAGCCAAGAGGGGTCAGGGAACTTTAGAGCTTTCTTT CASSQEGSGNFRAFF
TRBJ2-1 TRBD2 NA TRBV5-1 TGCGCCAGCAGCTTGGTGACTAGCGGTTACAATGAGCAGTTCTTC CASSLVTSGYNEQFF
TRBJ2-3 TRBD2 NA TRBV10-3 TGTGCCATCAGTGAGAGTGGTAGCGGGGGGATCACAGATACGCAGTATTTT CAISESGSGGITDTQYF
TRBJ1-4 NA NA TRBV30 TGTGCCTGGAGTACGGAGGCAATCACAAGGGAAAAACTGTTTTTT CAWSTEAITREKLFF
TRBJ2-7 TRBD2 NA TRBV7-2 TGTGCCAGCAGCTTCCCCTGGCGGGGGTTATACGAGCAGTACTTC CASSFPWRGLYEQYF
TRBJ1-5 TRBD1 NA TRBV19 TGTGCCAGTAGTAGCCTGGGGACAGCATCTAGCAATCAGCCCCAGCATTTT CASSSLGTASSNQPQHF
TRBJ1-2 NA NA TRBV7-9 TGTGCCAGCAGCAAAGATCCGGGGAAAACTGGATCGAACTATGGCTACACCTTC CASSKDPGKTGSNYGYTF
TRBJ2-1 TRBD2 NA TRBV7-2 TGTGCCAGCAGCTTAGCGCAAGCTAGCGGGTGGTACAATGAGCAGTTCTTC CASSLAQASGWYNEQFF
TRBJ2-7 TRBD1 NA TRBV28 TGTGCCAGCAGCTCCAGGGGACAGGGGCCCCGCGAGCAGTACTTC CASSSRGQGPREQYF
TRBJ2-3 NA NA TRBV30 TGTGCCTGGGTCCCTGGGAGGAGCACAGATACGCAGTATTTT CAWVPGRSTDTQYF
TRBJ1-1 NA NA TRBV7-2 TGTGCCAGCAGTTTTTCCCCAGGGACGATGAACACTGAAGCTTTCTTT CASSFSPGTMNTEAFF
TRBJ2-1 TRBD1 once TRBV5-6 TGTGCCAGCAGCATAGGACAGGGCGATGAGCAGTTCTTC CASSIGQGDEQFF
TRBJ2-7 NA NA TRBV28 TGTGCCAGCAGTTTTAGATGGGATCCCTACGAGCAGTACTTC CASSFRWDPYEQYF
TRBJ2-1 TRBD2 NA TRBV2 TGTGCCCTGCGCCTGCGGGAGGGCCAGGGTGAGCAGTTCTTC CALRLREGQGEQFF
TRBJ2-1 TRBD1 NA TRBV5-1 TGCGCCAGCAGCTTGGGTACACAGGGGTACAATGAGCAGTTCTTC CASSLGTQGYNEQFF
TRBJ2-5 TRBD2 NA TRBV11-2 TGTGCCAGCAGCTTAGCGGGACTAGCGGGAGTTGAGACCCAGTACTTC CASSLAGLAGVETQYF
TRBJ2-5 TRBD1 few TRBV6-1 TGTGCCAGCAGCCTGGACAGGGGGCGGGAGGAGACCCAGTACTTC CASSLDRGREETQYF
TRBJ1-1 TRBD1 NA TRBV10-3 TGTGCCATCAGTGAGTCGACACAGGGGGGAGGAGATACTGAAGCTTTCTTT CAISESTQGGGDTEAFF
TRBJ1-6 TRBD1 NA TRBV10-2 TGCGCCAGCAGTGGGGCGGGACAGGGGGCAAATAATTCACCCCTCCACTTT CASSGAGQGANNSPLHF
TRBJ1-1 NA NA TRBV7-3 TGTGCCAGCAGCGAACAGGGATACATGAACACTGAAGCTTTCTTT CASSEQGYMNTEAFF
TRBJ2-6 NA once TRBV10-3 TGTGCCGCCGCGGGACCGATCTCTGGGGCCAACGTCCTGACTTTC CAAAGPISGANVLTF
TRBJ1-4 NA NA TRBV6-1 TGTGCCAGCAGTGAACTTTCTGGGAAGATGCGGGAAAAACTGTTTTTT CASSELSGKMREKLFF
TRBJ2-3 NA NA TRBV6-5 TGTGCCAGCAGTTGGGGATTGGCTAGCACAGATACGCAGTATTTT CASSWGLASTDTQYF
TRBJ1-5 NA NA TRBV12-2 TGTGCAAGTCGCTTAGTTCTAGGACAAGATAGCAATCAGCCCCAGCATTTT CASRLVLGQDSNQPQHF
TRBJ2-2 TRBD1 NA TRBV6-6 TGTGCCAGCAGTAGCTCGGGACAGGGTAACCCCGGGGAGCTGTTTTTT CASSSSGQGNPGELFF
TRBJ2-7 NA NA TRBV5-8 TGTGCCAGCAGCTTGGCGGCAGGGGCTAGGTACGAGCAGTACTTC CASSLAAGARYEQYF
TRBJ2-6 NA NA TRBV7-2 TGTGCCAGCAGCTTAGGAGTCGGGGCCAACGTCCTGACTTTC CASSLGVGANVLTF
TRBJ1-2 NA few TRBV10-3 TGTGCCATCAGTGACGCCCACCAGGATGGCTACACCTTC CAISDAHQDGYTF
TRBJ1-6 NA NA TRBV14 TGTGCCAGCAGCCAAGTACGGCCCCAGACTAATTCACCCCTCCACTTT CASSQVRPQTNSPLHF
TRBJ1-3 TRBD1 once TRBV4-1 TGCGCCAGCAGCCAAGAGGGGACAGGCTCTGGAAACACCATATATTTT CASSQEGTGSGNTIYF